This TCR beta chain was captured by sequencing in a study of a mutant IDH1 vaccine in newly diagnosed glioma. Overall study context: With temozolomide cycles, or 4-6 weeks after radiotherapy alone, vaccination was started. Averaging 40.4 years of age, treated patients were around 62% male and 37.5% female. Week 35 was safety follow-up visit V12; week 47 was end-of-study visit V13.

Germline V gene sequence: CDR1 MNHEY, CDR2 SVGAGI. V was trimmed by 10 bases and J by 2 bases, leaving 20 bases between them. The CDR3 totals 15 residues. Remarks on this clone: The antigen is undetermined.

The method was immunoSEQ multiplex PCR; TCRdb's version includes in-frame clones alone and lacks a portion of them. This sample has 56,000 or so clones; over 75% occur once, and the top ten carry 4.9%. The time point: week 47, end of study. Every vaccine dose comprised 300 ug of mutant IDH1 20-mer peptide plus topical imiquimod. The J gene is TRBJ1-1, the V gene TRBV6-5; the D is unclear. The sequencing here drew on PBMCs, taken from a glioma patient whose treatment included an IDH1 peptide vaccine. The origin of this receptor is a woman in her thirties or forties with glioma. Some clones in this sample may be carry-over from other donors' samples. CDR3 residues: CAIFSRAGVNTEAFF. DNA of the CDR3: TGTGCCATCTTTTCACGGGCAGGCGTTAACACTGAAGCTTTCTTT.